A selection of T cell receptor beta chains follows, all from one sample in a study of T cell repertoires in ileal Crohn's disease. Assay: immunoSEQ multiplex PCR; the TCRdb copy retains only in-frame clones and omits some. The table records 5,500 to 8,500 clones, around two thirds of them present only once. Sequenced sample: ileal tissue. All receptors come from an adult with Crohn's disease. Both conserved end residues are part of each CDR3. A D gene is named only where the DNA matches it firmly. The size field is filled for only some rows; it gives once, few, many or a size class.

D	size	V	J	CDR3	DNA
TRBD2	few	TRBV6-6	TRBJ2-3	CASTLTSGRTTDTQYF	TGTGCCAGCACTTTGACTAGCGGGAGAACAACAGATACGCAGTATTTT
TRBD1	medium-sized	TRBV6-1	TRBJ2-5	CASSEATGGQETQYF	TGTGCCAGCAGTGAAGCGACAGGGGGCCAAGAGACCCAGTACTTC
-	-	TRBV7-6	TRBJ2-5	CASSSGLERMTQYF	TGTGCCAGCAGCTCCGGACTGGAGAGGATGACCCAGTACTTC
TRBD2	few	TRBV5-1	TRBJ2-7	CASSLAPAGVGEQYF	TGCGCCAGCAGCTTGGCCCCAGCGGGAGTAGGGGAGCAGTACTTC
-	-	TRBV7-2	TRBJ2-7	CASSPLLSSYEQYF	TGTGCCAGCAGCCCCCTTTTGAGCTCCTACGAGCAGTACTTC
TRBD2	-	TRBV30	TRBJ2-2	CAWDRGASGRDWTGELFF	TGTGCCTGGGACAGAGGGGCTAGCGGGAGGGATTGGACCGGGGAGCTGTTTTTT
-	-	TRBV27	TRBJ1-5	CASSLMGANQPQHF	TGTGCCAGCAGTTTAATGGGGGCAAATCAGCCCCAGCATTTT
TRBD1	once	TRBV30	TRBJ1-4	CAWGQGLSEKLFF	TGTGCCTGGGGACAGGGATTAAGTGAAAAACTGTTTTTT
-	once	TRBV14	TRBJ1-1	CASSQESTEAFF	TGTGCCAGCAGCCAAGAAAGTACTGAAGCTTTCTTT
-	few	TRBV13	TRBJ2-1	CASSLFTGSYNEQFF	TGTGCCAGCAGCTTATTCACCGGATCCTACAATGAGCAGTTCTTC
-	-	TRBV30	TRBJ2-2	CAWSPTRPSGELFF	TGTGCCTGGAGCCCGACAAGGCCCTCCGGGGAGCTGTTTTTT
TRBD1	once	TRBV9	TRBJ1-1	CASSAFQGADTEAFF	TGTGCCAGCAGCGCGTTTCAGGGGGCTGACACTGAAGCTTTCTTT
TRBD2	-	TRBV5-4	TRBJ2-2	CASSLPGGITGELFF	TGTGCCAGCAGCTTGCCGGGGGGAATCACCGGGGAGCTGTTTTTT
TRBD2	-	TRBV11-3	TRBJ2-1	CASSSRTSGSWNEQFF	TGTGCCAGCAGCTCTCGGACTAGCGGGAGTTGGAATGAGCAGTTCTTC
-	-	TRBV29-1	TRBJ2-5	CSVEGVLALQETQYF	TGCAGCGTTGAGGGGGTACTAGCCCTTCAAGAGACCCAGTACTTC
TRBD1	-	TRBV7-6	TRBJ1-3	CASSPGQGAGGNTIYF	TGTGCCAGCAGCCCCGGACAGGGGGCAGGTGGAAACACCATATATTTT
-	-	TRBV5-6	TRBJ1-2	CASSFGNYGYTF	TGTGCCAGCAGCTTTGGTAACTATGGCTACACCTTC
TRBD1	-	TRBV29-1	TRBJ2-4	CSTTDRGGNIQYF	TGCAGCACTACCGACAGGGGGGGAAACATTCAGTACTTC
TRBD2	once	TRBV5-4	TRBJ2-1	CASTLSGREQFF	TGTGCCAGCACCTTGAGCGGGAGGGAGCAGTTCTTC
TRBD2	-	TRBV7-2	TRBJ2-1	CASSSIPSGSNEQFF	TGTGCCAGCAGCTCGATCCCTAGCGGGAGCAATGAGCAGTTCTTC
TRBD2	-	TRBV29-1	TRBJ2-3	CSVGGSGKADTQYF	TGCAGCGTTGGGGGTAGCGGGAAGGCGGATACGCAGTATTTT
TRBD1	once	TRBV6-5	TRBJ1-1	CASGTGFRMNTEAFF	TGTGCCAGCGGGACAGGGTTCCGCATGAACACTGAAGCTTTCTTT
TRBD2	-	TRBV7-9	TRBJ2-5	CASSLAGGPQTQYF	TGTGCCAGCAGCTTGGCGGGAGGGCCCCAGACCCAGTACTTC
-	-	TRBV7-2	TRBJ2-1	CASSPGGGVSYNEQFF	TGTGCCAGCAGCCCCGGCGGCGGGGTCTCCTACAATGAGCAGTTCTTC
-	-	TRBV7-3	TRBJ2-3	CASSPVPVLADTQYF	TGTGCCAGCAGCCCTGTCCCCGTCTTGGCGGATACGCAGTATTTT
TRBD1	-	TRBV5-6	TRBJ1-2	CASSLGDRGYGYTF	TGTGCCAGCAGCTTGGGTGACAGGGGTTATGGCTACACCTTC
TRBD1	-	TRBV14	TRBJ2-7	CASSPRTGASYEQYF	TGTGCCAGCAGCCCCCGGACAGGGGCTAGCTACGAGCAGTACTTC
TRBD1	-	TRBV6-4	TRBJ2-2	CASALQGATGELFF	TGTGCCAGCGCCTTACAGGGGGCCACCGGGGAGCTGTTTTTT
-	-	TRBV9	TRBJ1-5	CASSVLGGKMEPQHF	TGTGCCAGCAGCGTACTCGGAGGGAAGATGGAGCCCCAGCATTTT
TRBD1	-	TRBV7-3	TRBJ1-1	CASSSGGTGLMNTEAFF	TGTGCCAGCAGCTCGGGTGGGACAGGGCTCATGAACACTGAAGCTTTCTTT
-	-	TRBV4-2	TRBJ1-5	CASSREYGFGQPQHF	TGTGCCAGCAGCCGAGAGTACGGGTTCGGTCAGCCCCAGCATTTT
-	-	TRBV30	TRBJ2-7	CAWSPGGDLEQYF	TGTGCCTGGAGCCCAGGGGGGGATCTCGAGCAGTACTTC
-	-	TRBV30	TRBJ1-5	CAWSGTNSNQPQHF	TGTGCCTGGAGTGGGACAAATAGCAATCAGCCCCAGCATTTT
TRBD2	few	TRBV6-1	TRBJ2-1	CASSEIGLLAGDEQFF	TGTGCCAGCAGTGAAATAGGGTTACTAGCGGGAGATGAGCAGTTCTTC
TRBD1	-	TRBV7-4	TRBJ2-5	CASSPRQGAAQETQYF	TGTGCCAGCAGCCCGCGACAGGGTGCGGCTCAAGAGACCCAGTACTTC
TRBD1	-	TRBV2	TRBJ2-7	CASRDFWTGSSYEQYF	TGTGCCAGCAGGGACTTTTGGACAGGGAGCTCCTACGAGCAGTACTTC
-	-	TRBV5-1	TRBJ2-7	CASSLEPGTGEQYF	TGCGCCAGCAGCTTGGAACCAGGGACCGGCGAGCAGTACTTC
-	-	TRBV28	TRBJ1-1	CASSPTGNTEAFF	TGTGCCAGCAGTCCGACAGGGAACACTGAAGCTTTCTTT
-	-	TRBV27	TRBJ2-3	CASSLWDPDTQYF	TGTGCCAGCAGTTTATGGGACCCAGATACGCAGTATTTT